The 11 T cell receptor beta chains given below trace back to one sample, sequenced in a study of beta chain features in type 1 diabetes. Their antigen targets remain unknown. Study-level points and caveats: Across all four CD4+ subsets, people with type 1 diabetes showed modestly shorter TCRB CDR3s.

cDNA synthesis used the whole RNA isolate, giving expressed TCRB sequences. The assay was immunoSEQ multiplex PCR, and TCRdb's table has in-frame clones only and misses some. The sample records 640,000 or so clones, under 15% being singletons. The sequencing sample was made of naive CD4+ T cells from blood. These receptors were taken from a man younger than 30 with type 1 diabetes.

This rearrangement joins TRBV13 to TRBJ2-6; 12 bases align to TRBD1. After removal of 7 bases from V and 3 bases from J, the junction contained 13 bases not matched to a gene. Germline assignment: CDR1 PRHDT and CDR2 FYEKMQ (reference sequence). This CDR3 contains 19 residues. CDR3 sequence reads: CASTALRDRGRIGANVLTF. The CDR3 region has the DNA TGTGCCAGCACCGCCCTACGGGACAGGGGGCGGATTGGGGCCAACGTCCTGACTTTC.

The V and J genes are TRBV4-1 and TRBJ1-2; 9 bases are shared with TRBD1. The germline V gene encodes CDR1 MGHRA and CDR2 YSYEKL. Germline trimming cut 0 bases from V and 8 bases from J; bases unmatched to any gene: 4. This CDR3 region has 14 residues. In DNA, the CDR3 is TGCGCCAGCAGCCAAGAACAGGGGGCGGTAGGCTACACCTTC. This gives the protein CASSQEQGAVGYTF.

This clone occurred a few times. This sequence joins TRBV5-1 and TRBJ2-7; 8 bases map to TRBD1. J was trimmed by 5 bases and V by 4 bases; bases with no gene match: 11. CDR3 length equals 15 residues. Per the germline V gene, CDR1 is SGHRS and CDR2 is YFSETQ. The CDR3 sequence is CASSPPRTGQDEQYF. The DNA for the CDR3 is TGCGCCAGCAGCCCGCCCAGGACAGGGCAAGACGAGCAGTACTTC.

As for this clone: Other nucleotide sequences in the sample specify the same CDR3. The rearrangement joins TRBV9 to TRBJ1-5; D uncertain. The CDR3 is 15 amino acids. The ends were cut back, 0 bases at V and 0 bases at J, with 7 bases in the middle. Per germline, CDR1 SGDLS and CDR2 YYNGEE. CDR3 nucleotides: TGTGCCAGCAGCGTAGGAGGGAATAGCAATCAGCCCCAGCATTTT. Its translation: CASSVGGNSNQPQHF.

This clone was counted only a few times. In nucleotides, the CDR3 is TGTGCCAGCACGGGCAGAACCTACGAGCAGTACTTC. This sequence encodes CASTGRTYEQYF. V gene TRBV28 combines with J gene TRBJ2-7; D remains unclear. Germline V gene sequence: CDR1 MDHEN, CDR2 SYDVKM. V was pared by 7 bases and J by 2 bases, with 9 bases between. The CDR3 spans 12 residues.

The CDR3 nucleotides read TGTGCCAGTAAAAAGGACAGGGCGAACACTGAAGCTTTCTTT. This gives the protein CASKKDRANTEAFF. This chain links TRBV7-2 with TRBJ1-1; 8 bases align to TRBD1. CDR1 SGHTA and CDR2 FQGNSA come from the germline V gene. V dropped 9 bases and J dropped 1; count of bases not matched to a gene: 7. The CDR3 totals 14 residues.

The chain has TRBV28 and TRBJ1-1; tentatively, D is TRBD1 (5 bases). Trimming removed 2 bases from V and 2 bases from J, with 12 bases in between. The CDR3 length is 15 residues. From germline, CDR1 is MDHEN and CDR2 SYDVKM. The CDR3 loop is CASSLPGPGNTEAFF. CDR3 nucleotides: TGTGCCAGCAGTTTACCGGGGCCCGGTAACACTGAAGCTTTCTTT.

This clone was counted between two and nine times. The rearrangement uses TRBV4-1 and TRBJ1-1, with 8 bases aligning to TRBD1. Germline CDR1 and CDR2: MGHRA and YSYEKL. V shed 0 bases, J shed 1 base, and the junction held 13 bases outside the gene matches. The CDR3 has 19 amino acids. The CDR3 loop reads CASSQDPSGWTGQNTEAFF. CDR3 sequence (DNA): TGCGCCAGCAGCCAAGACCCCTCGGGTTGGACAGGGCAGAACACTGAAGCTTTCTTT.

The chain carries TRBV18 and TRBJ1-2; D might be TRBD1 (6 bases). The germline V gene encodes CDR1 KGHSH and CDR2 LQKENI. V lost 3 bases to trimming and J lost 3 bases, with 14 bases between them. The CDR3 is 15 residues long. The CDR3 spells CASSPTGTVDYGYTF. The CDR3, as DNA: TGTGCCAGCTCACCCACAGGGACGGTGGACTATGGCTACACCTTC. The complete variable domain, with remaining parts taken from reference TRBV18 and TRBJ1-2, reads NAGVMQNPRHLVRRRGQEARLRCSPMKGHSHVYWYRQLPEEGLKFMVYLQKENIIDESGMPKERFSAEFPKEGPSILRIQQVVRGDSAAYFCASSPTGTVDYGYTFGSGTRLTVV.

For the CDR3, the DNA is TGCAGCGCAGAGGGTGTGAGTGGGAACACTGAAGCTTTCTTT. Amino acids: CSAEGVSGNTEAFF. The V gene is TRBV29-1, the J gene TRBJ1-1; no clear D gene. This CDR3 has 14 amino acids. Per germline, CDR1 SQVTM and CDR2 ANQGSEA. The ends were cut back, 7 bases at V and 1 base at J, with 16 bases in the middle.

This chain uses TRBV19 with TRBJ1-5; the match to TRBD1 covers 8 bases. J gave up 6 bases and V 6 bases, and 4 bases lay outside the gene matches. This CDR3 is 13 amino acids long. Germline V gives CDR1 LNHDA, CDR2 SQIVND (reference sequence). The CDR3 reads CASRPGGSQPQHF. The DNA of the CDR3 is TGTGCCAGTAGACCAGGGGGCAGTCAGCCCCAGCATTTT.